This passage covers 3 T cell receptor beta chains from one sample sequenced in a study of cytomegalovirus exposure and HLA in healthy donors. The PCR contained 60 Vbeta and 13 Jbeta primers. Measured with immunoSEQ multiplex PCR; TCRdb has only the in-frame clones, and not every one. The sample yields about 180,000 clones, approximately 79% seen once. Sample: PBMCs. These receptors were collected from a woman in her 40s in good health and CMV-seronegative.

This chain joins TRBV4-3 and TRBJ2-4, with 9 nucleotides matching TRBD1. The CDR3 has 15 amino acids. J lost 6 bases, V lost 1 base, and 4 bases had no gene match. The germline gives CDR1 LGHNA, CDR2 YSLEER. The CDR3 loop reads CASSQAGTGRNIQYF. The CDR3 bases are TGCGCCAGCAGCCAAGCCGGGACAGGGCGAAACATTCAGTACTTC.

The chain employs TRBV4-1 and TRBJ1-1; D call uncertain. V lost 2 bases and J lost 1, with 11 bases in between. Germline V gene sequence: CDR1 MGHRA, CDR2 YSYEKL. This CDR3 is 15 amino acids long. The CDR3 bases are TGCGCCAGCAGCCAATCTCTAGGCGCGAACACTGAAGCTTTCTTT. Encoded protein: CASSQSLGANTEAFF.

In DNA form, the CDR3 reads TGTGCCAGCAGCTACCGGGACAGCTACAATGAGCAGTTCTTC. Its translation: CASSYRDSYNEQFF. V gene TRBV5-4 combines with J gene TRBJ2-1; 7 nucleotides align to TRBD1. Trimming cost V 3 bases and J 3 bases; bases outside gene matches: 3. The germline gives CDR1 SGHNT, CDR2 YYREEE (reference sequence). The CDR3 has 14 residues.